The sequence of this TCR beta chain was determined in a study of CD8 T cells in ankylosing spondylitis. Molecular-barcoded quantitative 5'-RACE produced these TCR beta libraries. TCRdb fed the 5' RACE reads into MiXCR, producing one record per CDR3 protein. The sample carries approximately 520,000 distinct CDR3 sequences, under 5.5% recorded once. This clonotype was seen at least ten times. Its antigen is as yet unknown. The CDR3 sequence is 17 residues long. Germline loops: CDR1 SGHRS, CDR2 YFSETQ. Trimming cost V 1 base and J 0 bases, with 14 bases left between them. Findings and caveats of the study: Existing reports had already noted some motif variants in reactive arthritis synovial fluid and blood. Within matched ankylosing spondylitis synovial fluid, disease-linked clones were reportedly significantly enriched. In ankylosing spondylitis blood, a motif of seven to nine highly homologous TCR beta variants appeared characteristic.

The V and J genes are TRBV5-1 and TRBJ2-1; no clear D. Sequences were obtained from blood, either unsorted or a sorted T cell fraction (not recorded which). This receptor was identified in a male donor with ankylosing spondylitis. The CDR3: CASSLQPGVLSYNEQFF. In DNA, the CDR3 is TGCGCCAGCAGCTTGCAGCCTGGGGTCCTCTCCTACAATGAGCAGTTCTTC. Complete variable domain (other parts from reference TRBV5-1 and TRBJ2-1): KAGVTQTPRYLIKTRGQQVTLSCSPISGHRSVSWYQQTPGQGLQFLFEYFSETQRNKGNFPGRFSGRQFSNSRSEMNVSTLELGDSALYLCASSLQPGVLSYNEQFFGPGTRLTVL.